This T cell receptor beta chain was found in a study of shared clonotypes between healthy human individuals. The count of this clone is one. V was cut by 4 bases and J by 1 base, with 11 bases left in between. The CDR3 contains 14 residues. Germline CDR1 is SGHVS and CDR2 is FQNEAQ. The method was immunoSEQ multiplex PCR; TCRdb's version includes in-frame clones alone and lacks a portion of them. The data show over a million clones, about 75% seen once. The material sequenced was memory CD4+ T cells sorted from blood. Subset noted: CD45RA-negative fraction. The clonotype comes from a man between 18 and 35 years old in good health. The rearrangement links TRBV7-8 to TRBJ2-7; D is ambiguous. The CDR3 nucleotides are TGTGCCAGCAGCTCTCGCGACGGGTCCTACGAGCAGTACTTC. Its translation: CASSSRDGSYEQYF.